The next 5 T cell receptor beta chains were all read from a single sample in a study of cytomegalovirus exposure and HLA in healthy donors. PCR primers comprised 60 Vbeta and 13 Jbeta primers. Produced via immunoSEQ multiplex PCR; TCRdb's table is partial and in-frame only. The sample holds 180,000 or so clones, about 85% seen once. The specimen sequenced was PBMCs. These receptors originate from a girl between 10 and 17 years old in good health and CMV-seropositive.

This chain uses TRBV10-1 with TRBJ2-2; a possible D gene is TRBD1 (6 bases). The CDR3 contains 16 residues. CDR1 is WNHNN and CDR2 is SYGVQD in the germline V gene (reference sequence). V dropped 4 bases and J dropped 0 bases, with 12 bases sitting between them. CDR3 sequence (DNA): TGCGCCAGCAGTGTGTGGGACACCGCGAACACCGGGGAGCTGTTTTTT. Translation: CASSVWDTANTGELFF.

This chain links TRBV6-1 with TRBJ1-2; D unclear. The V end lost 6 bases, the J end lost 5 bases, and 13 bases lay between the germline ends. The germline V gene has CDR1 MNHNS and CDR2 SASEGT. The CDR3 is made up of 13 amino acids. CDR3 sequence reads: CASSLTHAYGYTF. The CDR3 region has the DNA TGTGCCAGCAGCCTGACTCATGCATATGGCTACACCTTC.

For the CDR3, the DNA is TGTGCCAGCAGCTTAGAGGTTTCAGTAGATACGCAGTATTTT. Encoded protein: CASSLEVSVDTQYF. The V and J genes are TRBV11-2 and TRBJ2-3; no clear D. The germline V gene has CDR1 SGHAT and CDR2 FQNNGV. With 0 bases removed from V and 5 bases from J, the gap between germline ends came to 9 bases. This CDR3 has 14 residues.

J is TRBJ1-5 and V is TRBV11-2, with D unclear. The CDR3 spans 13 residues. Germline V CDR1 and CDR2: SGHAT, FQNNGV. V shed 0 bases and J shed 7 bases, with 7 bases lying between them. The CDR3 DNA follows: TGTGCCAGCAGCTTAGAGGAGTTCCAGCCCCAGCATTTT. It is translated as CASSLEEFQPQHF.

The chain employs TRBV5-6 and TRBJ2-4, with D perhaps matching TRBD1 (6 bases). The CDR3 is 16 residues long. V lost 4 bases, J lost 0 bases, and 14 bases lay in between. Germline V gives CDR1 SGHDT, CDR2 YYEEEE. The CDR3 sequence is CASSPGQRLAKNIQYF. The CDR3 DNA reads TGTGCCAGCAGCCCAGGACAGCGACTAGCCAAAAACATTCAGTACTTC.